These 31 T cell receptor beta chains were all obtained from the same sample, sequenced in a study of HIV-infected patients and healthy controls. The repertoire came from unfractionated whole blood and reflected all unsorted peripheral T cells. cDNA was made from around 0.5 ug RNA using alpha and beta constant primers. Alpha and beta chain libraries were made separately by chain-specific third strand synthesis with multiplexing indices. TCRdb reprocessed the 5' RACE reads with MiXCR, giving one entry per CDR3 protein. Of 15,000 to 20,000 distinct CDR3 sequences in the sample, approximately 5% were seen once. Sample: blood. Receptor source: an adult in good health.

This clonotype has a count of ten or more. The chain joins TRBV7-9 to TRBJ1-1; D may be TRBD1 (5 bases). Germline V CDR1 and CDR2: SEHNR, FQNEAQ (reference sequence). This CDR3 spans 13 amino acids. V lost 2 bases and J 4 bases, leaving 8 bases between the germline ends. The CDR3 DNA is TGTGCCAGCAGCTTAATGGGGGGCACTGAAGCTTTCTTT. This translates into CASSLMGGTEAFF.

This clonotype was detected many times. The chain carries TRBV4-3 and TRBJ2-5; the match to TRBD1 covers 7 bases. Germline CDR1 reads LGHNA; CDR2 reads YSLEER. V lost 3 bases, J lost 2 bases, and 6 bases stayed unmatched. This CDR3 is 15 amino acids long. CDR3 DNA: TGCGCCAGCAGCCAGGGTGACAGGGCTCAAGAGACCCAGTACTTC. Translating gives CASSQGDRAQETQYF.

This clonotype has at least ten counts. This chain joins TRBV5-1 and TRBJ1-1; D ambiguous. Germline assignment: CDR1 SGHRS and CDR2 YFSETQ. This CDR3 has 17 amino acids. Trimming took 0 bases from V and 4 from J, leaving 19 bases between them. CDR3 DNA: TGCGCCAGCAGCTTGGTTTATTACCGGGTTAACGGCACTGAAGCTTTCTTT. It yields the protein CASSLVYYRVNGTEAFF.

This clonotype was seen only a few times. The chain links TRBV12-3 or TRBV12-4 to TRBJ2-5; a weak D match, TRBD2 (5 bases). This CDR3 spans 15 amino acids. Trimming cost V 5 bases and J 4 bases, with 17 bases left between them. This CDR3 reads CASSPSRVRGETQYF. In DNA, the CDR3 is TGTGCCAGCAGTCCCTCTAGGGTACGGGGAGAGACCCAGTACTTC.

The CDR3 protein is CASSYGILSPEAFF. The CDR3 nucleotides are TGTGCCAGCAGTTATGGGATACTCTCGCCTGAAGCTTTCTTT. The chain uses TRBV6-2 or TRBV6-3 and TRBJ1-1; no clear D gene. Germline CDR1 and CDR2: MNHEY and SVGEGT. V shed 3 bases and J shed 6 bases, with 14 bases lying between them. This CDR3 has 14 residues.

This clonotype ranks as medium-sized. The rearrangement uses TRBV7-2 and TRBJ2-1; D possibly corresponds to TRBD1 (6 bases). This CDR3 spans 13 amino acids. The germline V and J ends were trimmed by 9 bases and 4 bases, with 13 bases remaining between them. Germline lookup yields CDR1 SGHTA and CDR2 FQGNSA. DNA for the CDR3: TGTGCCAGTAGCAGGGGAGTGTACAATGAGCAGTTCTTC. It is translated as CASSRGVYNEQFF.

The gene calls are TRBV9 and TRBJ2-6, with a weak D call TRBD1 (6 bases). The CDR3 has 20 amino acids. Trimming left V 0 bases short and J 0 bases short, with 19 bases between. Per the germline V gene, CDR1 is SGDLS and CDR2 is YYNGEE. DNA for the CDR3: TGTGCCAGCAGCGTAGGGGGCAGGGGCCTTCGGCCCTCTGGGGCCAACGTCCTGACTTTC. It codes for CASSVGGRGLRPSGANVLTF.

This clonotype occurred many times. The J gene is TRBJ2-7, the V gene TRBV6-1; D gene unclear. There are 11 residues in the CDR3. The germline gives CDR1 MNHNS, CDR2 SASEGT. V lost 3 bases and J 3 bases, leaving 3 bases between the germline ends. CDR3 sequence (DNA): TGTGCCAGCAGTGATTTCTACGAGCAGTACTTC. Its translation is CASSDFYEQYF.

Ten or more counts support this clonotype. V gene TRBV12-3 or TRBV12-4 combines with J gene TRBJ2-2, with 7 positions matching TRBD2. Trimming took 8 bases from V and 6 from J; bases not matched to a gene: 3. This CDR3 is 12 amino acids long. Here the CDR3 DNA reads TGTGCCAGCCGGCGGGGGTCCGGGGAGCTGTTTTTT. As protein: CASRRGSGELFF.

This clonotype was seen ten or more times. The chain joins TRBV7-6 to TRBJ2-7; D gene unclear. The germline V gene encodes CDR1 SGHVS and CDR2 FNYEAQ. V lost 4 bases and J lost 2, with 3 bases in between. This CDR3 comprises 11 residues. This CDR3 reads CASSSTYEQYF. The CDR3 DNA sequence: TGTGCCAGCAGCTCCACCTACGAGCAGTACTTC.

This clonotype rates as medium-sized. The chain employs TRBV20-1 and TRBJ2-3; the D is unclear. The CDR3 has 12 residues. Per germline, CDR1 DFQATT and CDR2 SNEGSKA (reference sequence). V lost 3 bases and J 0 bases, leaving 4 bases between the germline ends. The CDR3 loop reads CSASPSTDTQYF. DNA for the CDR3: TGCAGTGCTAGTCCAAGCACAGATACGCAGTATTTT.

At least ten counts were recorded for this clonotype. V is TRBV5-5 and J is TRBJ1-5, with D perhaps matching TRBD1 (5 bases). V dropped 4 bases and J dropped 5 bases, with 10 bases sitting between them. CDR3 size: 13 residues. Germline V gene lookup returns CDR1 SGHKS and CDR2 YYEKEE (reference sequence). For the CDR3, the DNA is TGTGCCAGCAGCGGGGTGGGGGATCAGCCCCAGCATTTT. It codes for CASSGVGDQPQHF.

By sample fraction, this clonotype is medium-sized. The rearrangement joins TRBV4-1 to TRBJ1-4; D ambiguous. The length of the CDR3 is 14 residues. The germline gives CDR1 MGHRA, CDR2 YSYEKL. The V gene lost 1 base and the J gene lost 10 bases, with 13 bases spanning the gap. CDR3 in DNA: TGCGCCAGCAGCCAAGCTCCGGCAGTAGGAAAACTGTTTTTT. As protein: CASSQAPAVGKLFF.

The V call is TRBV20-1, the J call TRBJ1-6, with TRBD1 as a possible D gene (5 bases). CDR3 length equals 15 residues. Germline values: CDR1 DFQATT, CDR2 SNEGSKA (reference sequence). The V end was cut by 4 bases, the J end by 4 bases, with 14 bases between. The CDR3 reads CSAMGGDFYNSPLHF. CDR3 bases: TGCAGTGCTATGGGAGGGGATTTTTATAATTCACCCCTCCACTTT.

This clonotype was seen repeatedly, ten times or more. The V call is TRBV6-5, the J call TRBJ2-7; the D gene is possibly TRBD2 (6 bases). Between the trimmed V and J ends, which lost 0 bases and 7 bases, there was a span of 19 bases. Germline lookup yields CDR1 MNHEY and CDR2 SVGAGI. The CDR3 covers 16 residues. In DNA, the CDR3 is TGTGCCAGCAGTTACTCGGGCTGGTCCCTACGGGGGGAGCAGTACTTC. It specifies CASSYSGWSLRGEQYF.

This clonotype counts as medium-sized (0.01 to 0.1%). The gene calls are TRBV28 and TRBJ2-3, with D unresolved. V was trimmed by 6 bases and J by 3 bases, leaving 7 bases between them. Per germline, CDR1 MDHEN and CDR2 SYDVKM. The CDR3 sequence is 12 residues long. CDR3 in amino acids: CASSLGTDTQYF. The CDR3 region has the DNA TGTGCCAGCAGCCTAGGGACAGATACGCAGTATTTT.

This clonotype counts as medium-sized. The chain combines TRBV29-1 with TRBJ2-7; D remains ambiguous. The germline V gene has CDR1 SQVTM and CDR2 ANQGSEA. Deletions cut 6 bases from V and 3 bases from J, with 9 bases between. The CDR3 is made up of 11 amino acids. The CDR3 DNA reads TGCAGCGTGGGCAACAGCTACGAGCAGTACTTC. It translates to CSVGNSYEQYF.

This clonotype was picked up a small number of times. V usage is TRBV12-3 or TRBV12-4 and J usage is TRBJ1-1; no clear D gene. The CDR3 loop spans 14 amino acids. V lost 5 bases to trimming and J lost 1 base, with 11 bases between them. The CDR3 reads CASSHGRSNTEAFF. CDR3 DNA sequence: TGTGCCAGCAGTCACGGACGGTCGAACACTGAAGCTTTCTTT.

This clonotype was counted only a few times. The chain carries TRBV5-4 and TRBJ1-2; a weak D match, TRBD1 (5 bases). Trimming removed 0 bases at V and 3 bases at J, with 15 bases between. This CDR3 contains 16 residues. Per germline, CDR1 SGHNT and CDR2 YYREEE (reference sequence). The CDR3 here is CASSLDSRVQYYGYTF. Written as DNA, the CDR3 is TGTGCCAGCAGCTTGGATTCCAGGGTTCAGTACTATGGCTACACCTTC.

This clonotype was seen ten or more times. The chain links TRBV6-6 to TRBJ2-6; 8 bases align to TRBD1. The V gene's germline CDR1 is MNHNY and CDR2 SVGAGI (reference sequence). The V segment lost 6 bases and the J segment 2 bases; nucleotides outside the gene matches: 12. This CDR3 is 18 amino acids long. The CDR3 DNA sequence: TGTGCCAGCAGGTCCCCAGGGGGCGGGAAAGCTGGGGCCAACGTCCTGACTTTC. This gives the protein CASRSPGGGKAGANVLTF.

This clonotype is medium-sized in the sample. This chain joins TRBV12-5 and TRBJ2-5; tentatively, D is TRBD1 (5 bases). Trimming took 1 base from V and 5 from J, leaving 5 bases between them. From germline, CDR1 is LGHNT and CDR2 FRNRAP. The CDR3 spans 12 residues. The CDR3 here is CASGLEGETQYF. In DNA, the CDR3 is TGTGCTAGTGGTTTGGAGGGGGAGACCCAGTACTTC.

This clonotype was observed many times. CDR3 loop: CASSYPTETRMSEAFF. CDR3 nucleotides: TGTGCCAGCAGTTACCCCACGGAAACGAGGATGTCTGAAGCTTTCTTT. The genes are TRBV6-2 or TRBV6-3 and TRBJ1-1; the D is unclear. CDR3 length: 16 amino acids. Germline V gene sequence: CDR1 MNHEY, CDR2 SVGEGT. V was clipped by 2 bases and J by 6 bases, with 19 bases between them.

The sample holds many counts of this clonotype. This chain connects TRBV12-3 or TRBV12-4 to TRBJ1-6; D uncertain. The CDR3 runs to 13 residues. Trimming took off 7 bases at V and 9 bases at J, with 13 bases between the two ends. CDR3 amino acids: CASILGGGSPLHF. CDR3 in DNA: TGTGCCAGCATCCTGGGAGGAGGTTCACCCCTCCACTTT.

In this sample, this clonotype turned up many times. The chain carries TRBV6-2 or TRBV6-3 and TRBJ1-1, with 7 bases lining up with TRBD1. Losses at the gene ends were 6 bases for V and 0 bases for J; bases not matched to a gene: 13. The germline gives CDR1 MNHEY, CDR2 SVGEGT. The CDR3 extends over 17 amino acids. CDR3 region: CASRADPTGVLNTEAFF. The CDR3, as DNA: TGTGCCAGCAGAGCCGACCCCACAGGGGTTCTGAACACTGAAGCTTTCTTT.

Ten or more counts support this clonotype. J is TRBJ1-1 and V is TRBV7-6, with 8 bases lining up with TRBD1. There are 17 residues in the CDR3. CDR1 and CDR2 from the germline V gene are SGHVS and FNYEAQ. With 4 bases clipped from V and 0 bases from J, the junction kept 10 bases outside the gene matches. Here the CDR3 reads CASSSWERTGMNTEAFF. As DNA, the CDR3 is TGTGCCAGCAGCTCCTGGGAACGGACAGGGATGAACACTGAAGCTTTCTTT.

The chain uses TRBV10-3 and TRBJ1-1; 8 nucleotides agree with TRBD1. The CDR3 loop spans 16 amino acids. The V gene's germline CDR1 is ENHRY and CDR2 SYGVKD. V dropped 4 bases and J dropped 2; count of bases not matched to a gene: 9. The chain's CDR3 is CAISVTGDLLNTEAFF. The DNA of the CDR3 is TGTGCCATCAGTGTGACAGGGGACCTACTAAACACTGAAGCTTTCTTT.

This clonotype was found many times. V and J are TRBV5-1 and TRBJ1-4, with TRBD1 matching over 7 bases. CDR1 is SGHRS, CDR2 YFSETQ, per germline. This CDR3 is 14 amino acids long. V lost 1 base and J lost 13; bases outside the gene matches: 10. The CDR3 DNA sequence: TGCGCCAGCAGCTTGATTACAGGGGATGTGGGACTGTTTTTT. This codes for CASSLITGDVGLFF.

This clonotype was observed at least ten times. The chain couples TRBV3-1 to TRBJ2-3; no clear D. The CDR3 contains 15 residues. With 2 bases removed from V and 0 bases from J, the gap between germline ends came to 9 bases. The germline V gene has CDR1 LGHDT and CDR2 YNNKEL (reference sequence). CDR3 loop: CASSQIRHSTDTQYF. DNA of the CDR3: TGTGCCAGCAGCCAAATTCGGCATAGCACAGATACGCAGTATTTT.

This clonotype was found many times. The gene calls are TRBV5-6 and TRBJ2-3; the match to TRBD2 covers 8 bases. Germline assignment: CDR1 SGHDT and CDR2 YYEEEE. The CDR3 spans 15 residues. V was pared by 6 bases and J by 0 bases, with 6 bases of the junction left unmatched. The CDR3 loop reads CASTLRGGSTDTQYF. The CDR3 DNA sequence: TGTGCCAGCACCCTACGCGGGGGGAGCACAGATACGCAGTATTTT.

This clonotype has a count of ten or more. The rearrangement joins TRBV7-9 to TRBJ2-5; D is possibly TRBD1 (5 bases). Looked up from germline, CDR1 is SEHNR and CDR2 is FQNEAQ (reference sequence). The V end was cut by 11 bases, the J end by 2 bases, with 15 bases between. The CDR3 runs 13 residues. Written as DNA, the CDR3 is TGTGCCGGCCAAGGACAAAATCAAGAGACCCAGTACTTC. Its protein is CAGQGQNQETQYF. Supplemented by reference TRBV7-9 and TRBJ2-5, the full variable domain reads DTGVSQNPRHKITKRGQNVTFRCDPISEHNRLYWYRQTLGQGPEFLTYFQNEAQLEKSRLLSDRFSAERPKGSFSTLEIQRTEQGDSAMYLCAGQGQNQETQYFGPGTRLLVL.

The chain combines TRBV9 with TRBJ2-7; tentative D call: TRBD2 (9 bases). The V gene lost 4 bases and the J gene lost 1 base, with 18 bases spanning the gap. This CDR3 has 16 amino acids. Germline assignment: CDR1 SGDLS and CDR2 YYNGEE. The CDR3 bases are TGTGCCAGCAGCATTGCGGGAGGGACAGGTTCCTACGAGCAGTACTTC. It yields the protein CASSIAGGTGSYEQYF.